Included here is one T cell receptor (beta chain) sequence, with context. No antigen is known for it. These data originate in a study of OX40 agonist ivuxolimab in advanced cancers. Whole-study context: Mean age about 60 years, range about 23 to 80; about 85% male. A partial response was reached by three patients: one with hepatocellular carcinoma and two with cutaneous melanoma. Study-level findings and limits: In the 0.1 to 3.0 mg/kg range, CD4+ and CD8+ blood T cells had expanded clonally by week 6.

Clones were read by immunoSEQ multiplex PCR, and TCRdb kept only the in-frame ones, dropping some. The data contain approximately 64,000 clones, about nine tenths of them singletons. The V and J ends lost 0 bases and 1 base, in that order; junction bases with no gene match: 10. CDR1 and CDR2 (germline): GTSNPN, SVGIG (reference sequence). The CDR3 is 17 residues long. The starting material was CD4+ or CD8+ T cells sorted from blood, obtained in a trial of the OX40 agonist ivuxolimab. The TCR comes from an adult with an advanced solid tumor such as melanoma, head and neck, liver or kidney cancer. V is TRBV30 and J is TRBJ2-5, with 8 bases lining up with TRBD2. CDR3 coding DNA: TGTGCCTGGAGTGTAGGGAATTTAGCGGGGAGCCAAGAGACCCAGTACTTC. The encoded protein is CAWSVGNLAGSQETQYF.